These 19 T cell receptor beta chains were sequenced from one sample in a study of blood T cell repertoires in COVID-19. The assay was immunoSEQ multiplex PCR, and TCRdb's table has in-frame clones only and misses some. The sample includes about 210,000 clones, roughly 80% seen only once; the top ten take around 0.93%. The sample taken for sequencing was peripheral blood. The source is a man between 60 and 75 years old with COVID-19, enrolled during active disease.

This clone turned up a few times. J is TRBJ1-6 and V is TRBV6-5; D not certain. CDR3 length: 13 residues. The germline gives CDR1 MNHEY, CDR2 SVGAGI. The ends were cut back, 11 bases at V and 8 bases at J, with 16 bases in the middle. The CDR3 DNA sequence: TGTGCCGTCGCCAGGATCGGGGATTCACCCCTCCACTTT. Translating gives CAVARIGDSPLHF.

This chain links TRBV19 with TRBJ1-2; D ambiguous. The CDR3 contains 16 residues. Germline assignment: CDR1 LNHDA and CDR2 SQIVND (reference sequence). Trimming shortened V by 5 bases and J by 3 bases, and 19 bases separated the two germline ends. This CDR3 reads CASSFRKPLNDYGYTF. The CDR3 region has the DNA TGTGCCAGTAGTTTCAGGAAACCATTAAACGACTATGGCTACACCTTC. Variable domain in full (rest from reference TRBV19 and TRBJ1-2): DGGITQSPKYLFRKEGQNVTLSCEQNLNHDAMYWYRQDPGQGLRLIYYSQIVNDFQKGDIAEGYSVSREKKESFPLTVTSAQKNPTAFYLCASSFRKPLNDYGYTFGSGTRLTVV.

This clone was detected a few times. This rearrangement joins TRBV5-1 to TRBJ1-2, with D perhaps TRBD1 (6 bases). This CDR3 region has 14 residues. Germline loops: CDR1 SGHRS, CDR2 YFSETQ. V lost 4 bases and J 4 bases, leaving 14 bases between the germline ends. This chain's CDR3 is CASSLQGSGYGYTF. The CDR3 DNA sequence: TGCGCCAGCAGCCTACAGGGCTCTGGCTATGGCTACACCTTC.

This chain connects TRBV5-5 to TRBJ1-6; 7 bases are a match to TRBD1. The CDR3 is 15 amino acids. The J segment lost 10 bases and the V segment lost 4 bases, leaving 11 bases of the junction unmatched. CDR1 is SGHKS and CDR2 is YYEKEE in the germline V gene (reference sequence). DNA of the CDR3: TGTGCCAGCAGCCCGGAGACAGGGACAACCTCACCCCTCCACTTT. This translates into CASSPETGTTSPLHF.

This chain links TRBV5-4 with TRBJ2-2, with TRBD2 identical over 7 bases. Germline trimming cut 3 bases from V and 7 bases from J; bases unmatched to any gene: 6. This CDR3 region has 14 residues. Germline V CDR1 and CDR2: SGHNT, YYREEE (reference sequence). Here the CDR3 reads CASSSRLAGGELFF. The CDR3, as DNA: TGTGCCAGCAGCTCACGACTAGCCGGCGGGGAGCTGTTTTTT.

The gene calls are TRBV12-3 or TRBV12-4 and TRBJ1-2; possibly TRBD1 for D (5 bases). Trimming took 7 bases from V and 3 from J, leaving 9 bases between them. This CDR3 comprises 12 residues. CDR3 sequence reads: CASIGGDYGYTF. As DNA, the CDR3 is TGTGCCAGCATTGGGGGGGACTATGGCTACACCTTC.

The chain joins TRBV6-2 or TRBV6-3 to TRBJ1-5, with a possible D match to TRBD1 (5 bases). The CDR3 sequence is 14 residues long. CDR1 MNHEY and CDR2 SVGEGT come from the germline V gene. Trimming cost V 2 bases and J 3 bases, with 8 bases left between them. The DNA for the CDR3 is TGTGCCAGCAGTTACGACAGTATCAATCAGCCCCAGCATTTT. Translation: CASSYDSINQPQHF.

The chain couples TRBV7-9 to TRBJ1-1, with D maybe TRBD1 (5 bases). Between the trimmed V and J ends, which lost 1 base and 4 bases, there was a span of 10 bases. The CDR3 has 14 residues. The germline V gene encodes CDR1 SEHNR and CDR2 FQNEAQ (reference sequence). The CDR3 DNA reads as TGTGCCAGCAGCTTAGGGCAGGGCTCCACTGAAGCTTTCTTT. It specifies CASSLGQGSTEAFF. Full variable domain (missing parts from reference TRBV7-9 and TRBJ1-1): DTGVSQNPRHKITKRGQNVTFRCDPISEHNRLYWYRQTLGQGPEFLTYFQNEAQLEKSRLLSDRFSAERPKGSFSTLEIQRTEQGDSAMYLCASSLGQGSTEAFFGQGTRLTVV.

This chain links TRBV30 with TRBJ1-2, with TRBD1 as a possible D gene (5 bases). The V gene lost 2 bases and the J gene lost 4 bases, with 14 bases spanning the gap. This CDR3 spans 14 amino acids. Germline values: CDR1 GTSNPN, CDR2 SVGIG (reference sequence). Here the CDR3 DNA reads TGTGCCTGGAGTAGGAGACAGAAGGTCTATGGCTACACCTTC. The encoded protein is CAWSRRQKVYGYTF.

This clone was recorded a few times. This sequence joins TRBV10-2 and TRBJ1-4; TRBD1 agrees at 7 bases. V was pared by 2 bases and J by 10 bases, with 7 bases of the junction left unmatched. The CDR3 runs to 14 residues. Germline V CDR1 and CDR2: WSHSY, SAAADI. CDR3 residues: CASSEGTALGKLFF. The CDR3 DNA sequence: TGCGCCAGCAGTGAGGGGACAGCTTTGGGAAAACTGTTTTTT.

The V and J genes are TRBV4-3 and TRBJ1-4; D gene uncertain. The V end was cut by 1 base, the J end by 3 bases, with 9 bases between. CDR3 length equals 15 residues. Per the germline V gene, CDR1 is LGHNA and CDR2 is YSLEER. The CDR3 DNA reads TGCGCCAGCAGCCAAGGACTTCAGTCTAATGAAAAACTGTTTTTT. The encoded protein is CASSQGLQSNEKLFF.

This rearrangement joins TRBV2 to TRBJ1-5, with 7 bases aligning to TRBD1. This CDR3 spans 15 amino acids. Germline lookup yields CDR1 SNHLY and CDR2 FYNNEI. Trimming took 6 bases from V and 2 from J; bases not matched to a gene: 7. The DNA for the CDR3 is TGTGCCAGCAGGGAGGACAGGCATGGCAATCAGCCCCAGCATTTT. Translating gives CASREDRHGNQPQHF.

The chain recombines TRBV7-7 with TRBJ2-5, with 9 bases aligning to TRBD1. This CDR3 has 16 amino acids. V shed 5 bases and J 1 base; nucleotides not matched to a gene: 8. CDR1 is SSHAT, CDR2 FNYEAQ, per germline (reference sequence). CDR3 sequence: CASSLIGTGRQETQYF. As DNA, the CDR3 is TGTGCCAGCAGCCTTATCGGGACAGGGCGCCAAGAGACCCAGTACTTC.

V is TRBV2 and J is TRBJ1-5, with TRBD1 identical over 11 bases. V was pared by 7 bases and J by 4 bases, with 6 bases of the junction left unmatched. CDR1 SNHLY and CDR2 FYNNEI come from the germline V gene. The CDR3 contains 15 residues. The DNA for the CDR3 is TGTGCCAGCAACCGAGGGACAGGGGGTAATCAGCCCCAGCATTTT. The encoded protein is CASNRGTGGNQPQHF. The full variable domain, its missing parts supplied by reference TRBV2 and TRBJ1-5, is EPEVTQTPSHQVTQMGQEVILRCVPISNHLYFYWYRQILGQKVEFLVSFYNNEISEKSEIFDDQFSVERPDGSNFTLKIRSTKLEDSAMYFCASNRGTGGNQPQHFGDGTRLSIL.

This clone came up once. This chain uses TRBV7-9 with TRBJ1-1, with D perhaps matching TRBD1 (5 bases). Trimming removed 1 base from V and 5 bases from J, with 14 bases in between. CDR1 and CDR2 (germline): SEHNR, FQNEAQ (reference sequence). This CDR3 has 15 residues. For the CDR3, the DNA is TGTGCCAGCAGCTTAGAGGGTCTGGAGGGGACTGAAGCTTTCTTT. It is translated as CASSLEGLEGTEAFF.

This clone turned up a few times. The chain links TRBV9 to TRBJ1-2; D call uncertain. The germline CDR1 and CDR2 sequences are SGDLS and YYNGEE. Trimming removed 3 bases from V and 5 bases from J, with 11 bases in between. This CDR3 contains 13 residues. CDR3 in DNA: TGTGCCAGCAGCGCCTCCGGGGAGTATGGCTACACCTTC. It specifies CASSASGEYGYTF.

The chain joins TRBV5-1 to TRBJ1-1, with D possibly matching TRBD1 (6 bases). Per germline, CDR1 SGHRS and CDR2 YFSETQ. This CDR3 comprises 16 residues. Between the trimmed V and J ends, which lost 5 bases and 1 base, there was a span of 18 bases. The CDR3 spells CASRIGGAVGNTEAFF. The CDR3 nucleotides are TGCGCCAGCAGAATTGGGGGGGCCGTGGGGAACACTGAAGCTTTCTTT.

V is TRBV12-3 or TRBV12-4 and J is TRBJ2-7; D gene uncertain. V lost 10 bases, J lost 3 bases, and 16 bases lay in between. CDR3 length: 13 residues. As DNA, the CDR3 is TGTGCCACCTCTCGAGCAGGCCTCTACGAGCAGTACTTC. It specifies CATSRAGLYEQYF.

V and J are TRBV11-2 and TRBJ2-1; TRBD1 might be the D (6 bases). The CDR3 loop spans 14 amino acids. The ends were cut back, 2 bases at V and 3 bases at J, with 8 bases in the middle. The germline V gene encodes CDR1 SGHAT and CDR2 FQNNGV. CDR3 sequence reads: CASSLTGSYNEQFF. In DNA form, the CDR3 reads TGTGCCAGCAGCTTAACAGGGAGCTACAATGAGCAGTTCTTC.